The 3 T cell receptor beta chains reported below all come from one sample, sequenced in a study of TIL therapy for anti-PD-1-resistant metastatic lung cancer. As to time point: pre-treatment sample, taken before nivolumab and TIL therapy. Most excised metastases sampled were pleural nodules or supraclavicular lymph nodes. The immunoSEQ assay was v3. Profiling relied on immunoSEQ multiplex PCR, and the TCRdb table lists in-frame clones only, not all of them. The sample has 6,200 or so clones, approximately 63% seen once. The specimen comprised tumor tissue, sampled at baseline. The receptors originated from a person aged 25 to 80 with non-small cell lung cancer.

The sample holds a few counts of this clone. The J gene is TRBJ2-1, the V gene TRBV6-1; TRBD2 aligns across 10 bases. This CDR3 has 15 residues. The germline CDR1 and CDR2 sequences are MNHNS and SASEGT. Trimming took 0 bases from V and 6 from J; bases not matched to a gene: 2. As DNA, the CDR3 is TGTGCCAGCAGTGAAGCAAGCGGGGGGGCCAATGAGCAGTTCTTC. It translates to CASSEASGGANEQFF.

The chain employs TRBV6-2 or TRBV6-3 and TRBJ2-1; TRBD2 agrees at 10 bases. The V segment lost 5 bases and the J segment 10 bases; nucleotides outside the gene matches: 8. The CDR3 consists of 14 residues. Germline V gene lookup returns CDR1 MNHEY and CDR2 SVGEGT. CDR3 nucleotides: TGTGCCAGCAGTACTAGCGGGGAGTCAGGAGAGCAGTTCTTC. Translation: CASSTSGESGEQFF.

The rearrangement uses TRBV30 and TRBJ2-1, with 7 positions matching TRBD2. With V trimmed by 3 bases and J by 6 bases, 8 bases remained unmatched. The V gene's germline CDR1 is GTSNPN and CDR2 SVGIG (reference sequence). The CDR3 has 14 residues. The CDR3 region is CAWRPGLSGNEQFF. Here the CDR3 DNA reads TGTGCCTGGAGACCGGGACTATCTGGCAATGAGCAGTTCTTC.